This T cell receptor (beta chain) was obtained from a study of shared clonotypes between healthy human individuals. Clones were sequenced by immunoSEQ multiplex PCR, and TCRdb holds only the in-frame ones, with some missing. This table holds around 2.3 million clones, 90% to 96% found once. Germline V gene sequence: CDR1 MNHEY, CDR2 SMNVEV (reference sequence). Trimming removed 3 bases from V and 5 bases from J; junction bases left unmatched: 3. This CDR3 contains 14 residues. The study drew all its donors from Caucasian adults living in Nashville, Tennessee. This chain links TRBV27 with TRBJ1-4; 7 bases align to TRBD1. This clonotype was sampled from a man aged 18 to 30 in good health. Source material: naive CD4+ T cells sorted from blood. Regarding subset: CD45RA+ positively selected. CDR3: CASSFAGGNEKLFF. CDR3 DNA: TGTGCCAGCAGTTTCGCAGGGGGAAATGAAAAACTGTTTTTT.